This T cell receptor (beta chain) was documented in a study of blood T cells in healthy people across ages. Whole-study findings and limits: Long-lived donors exceeded aged donors in naive CD4+ cells and diversity.

CDR3 length equals 13 residues. Germline CDR1 reads DFQATT; CDR2 reads SNEGSKA (reference sequence). V was pared by 0 bases and J by 8 bases, with 10 bases between. Donors were systemically healthy Caucasian individuals from Russia aged about 6 to 100 years. Then a second PCR, running about 7 to 11 cycles, was carried out with a sample-barcoded 5' primer and a J-beta primer mix. Every molecule of cDNA carried a tag from a template-switch adaptor with 12 random nucleotides. In TCRdb, the 5' RACE reads were re-called with MiXCR into one record per CDR3 protein. Here the sample spans some 1.8 million distinct CDR3 sequences, 30% to 40% being singletons. Concerning this clonotype itself: The antigen is undetermined.

This clonotype was sampled from a human donor in good health. The source material was blood. The chain links TRBV20-1 to TRBJ1-4; D gene ambiguous. The CDR3 here is CSAREGGREKLFF. CDR3 sequence (DNA): TGCAGTGCTAGAGAAGGTGGGAGAGAAAAACTGTTTTTT.